Listed below are T cell receptor beta chains from one sample, sequenced in a study of cytomegalovirus exposure and HLA in healthy donors. The protocol was immunoSEQ multiplex PCR, while the TCRdb copy is restricted to in-frame clones and leaves out a portion. The top ten clones hold under 4.5% of a sample with 150,000 to 200,000 clones, roughly nine tenths of them seen once. The sequencing sample was made of PBMCs. All receptors derive from a man aged 18 to 30 in good health and CMV-seropositive. Each CDR3 is given with its conserved first and last residue. Fields, in order: D gene, V gene, J gene, clone size, CDR3 DNA, CDR3 protein. The D gene is left open where the match is weak. Size values are once, few and many counts, or a class for expanded clones, and some rows have none.

d_gene: .
v_gene: TRBV6-5
j_gene: TRBJ1-1
abundance: .
CDR3nt: TGTGCCAGCCGGGGGGAGGAATTGAACACTGAAGCTTTCTTT
CDR3aa: CASRGEELNTEAFF

d_gene: TRBD1
v_gene: TRBV13
j_gene: TRBJ1-2
abundance: .
CDR3nt: TGTGCCAGCAGCTTAGACGCAGGGGGCTTCGGATATGGCTACACCTTC
CDR3aa: CASSLDAGGFGYGYTF

d_gene: .
v_gene: TRBV5-6
j_gene: TRBJ2-3
abundance: .
CDR3nt: TGTGCCAGCAGCTTGGGGTCTAACACAGATACGCAGTATTTT
CDR3aa: CASSLGSNTDTQYF

d_gene: .
v_gene: TRBV6-1
j_gene: TRBJ1-1
abundance: .
CDR3nt: TGTGCCAGCAAGGGAGCGAACACTGAAGCTTTCTTT
CDR3aa: CASKGANTEAFF

d_gene: TRBD1
v_gene: TRBV14
j_gene: TRBJ1-2
abundance: .
CDR3nt: TGTGCCAGCACCCCCAGTTGGGACAGGCACTATGGCTACACCTTC
CDR3aa: CASTPSWDRHYGYTF

d_gene: .
v_gene: TRBV18
j_gene: TRBJ2-2
abundance: once
CDR3nt: TGTGCCAGCTCACGACAGACGAACACCGGGGAGCTGTTTTTT
CDR3aa: CASSRQTNTGELFF

d_gene: TRBD1
v_gene: TRBV19
j_gene: TRBJ2-7
abundance: .
CDR3nt: TGTGCCAGTAGACCGCCGAACCGGGACAGGGACGAGCAGTACTTC
CDR3aa: CASRPPNRDRDEQYF

d_gene: TRBD1
v_gene: TRBV5-1
j_gene: TRBJ1-1
abundance: once
CDR3nt: TGCGCCAGCAGCTCGACAGGGGACACTGAAGCTTTCTTT
CDR3aa: CASSSTGDTEAFF

d_gene: TRBD2
v_gene: TRBV5-1
j_gene: TRBJ2-7
abundance: .
CDR3nt: TGCGCCAGCAGCTTGGAAGGACTAGCGGGACCCTACGAGCAGTACTTC
CDR3aa: CASSLEGLAGPYEQYF

d_gene: .
v_gene: TRBV19
j_gene: TRBJ1-4
abundance: .
CDR3nt: TGTGCCAGTAGTATCTTGGAAAAACTGTTTTTT
CDR3aa: CASSILEKLFF

d_gene: .
v_gene: TRBV19
j_gene: TRBJ1-4
abundance: few
CDR3nt: TGTGCCAGTAGTATAGGAGGACAGCACTATGAAAAACTGTTTTTT
CDR3aa: CASSIGGQHYEKLFF

d_gene: TRBD2
v_gene: TRBV4-1
j_gene: TRBJ2-7
abundance: .
CDR3nt: TGCGCCAGCAGTCCGACGGGACTAGCGACCTACGAGCAGTACTTC
CDR3aa: CASSPTGLATYEQYF

d_gene: .
v_gene: TRBV6-6
j_gene: TRBJ2-7
abundance: .
CDR3nt: TGTGCCAGCAGTTACTCTCACGAGGGTTACGAGCAGTACTTC
CDR3aa: CASSYSHEGYEQYF

d_gene: TRBD2
v_gene: TRBV27
j_gene: TRBJ2-2
abundance: .
CDR3nt: TGTGCCAGCAGTACAATGCGGGAGGGCACCGGGGAGCTGTTTTTT
CDR3aa: CASSTMREGTGELFF

d_gene: TRBD1
v_gene: TRBV10-3
j_gene: TRBJ2-6
abundance: .
CDR3nt: TGTGCCATCACTCCTGGGGACAGGGGAGCCGGGGCCAACGTCCTGACTTTC
CDR3aa: CAITPGDRGAGANVLTF

d_gene: .
v_gene: TRBV19
j_gene: TRBJ2-7
abundance: once
CDR3nt: TGTGCCAGTAGTCCCGACTTACTAAGCTCCTACGAGCAGTACTTC
CDR3aa: CASSPDLLSSYEQYF

d_gene: TRBD2
v_gene: TRBV19
j_gene: TRBJ2-2
abundance: .
CDR3nt: TGTGCCAGTAGTCGGGGGGAAGGGGAGCTGTTTTTT
CDR3aa: CASSRGEGELFF

d_gene: .
v_gene: TRBV5-1
j_gene: TRBJ2-2
abundance: .
CDR3nt: TGCGCCAGTAACTCAGCTCGAGGCACCGGGGAGCTGTTTTTT
CDR3aa: CASNSARGTGELFF

d_gene: TRBD2
v_gene: TRBV6-1
j_gene: TRBJ2-1
abundance: .
CDR3nt: TGTGCCAGCAGTGAAGGGTCGGGGGGTAGCCTTAATGAGCAGTTCTTC
CDR3aa: CASSEGSGGSLNEQFF

d_gene: TRBD1
v_gene: TRBV7-3
j_gene: TRBJ2-1
abundance: .
CDR3nt: TGTGCCAGCAGCTTAAGCGGGACAGGGGGCCTTAATGAGCAGTTCTTC
CDR3aa: CASSLSGTGGLNEQFF

d_gene: .
v_gene: TRBV13
j_gene: TRBJ1-3
abundance: .
CDR3nt: TGTGCCAGCAGCGAGGAGGACGGTGGAAACACCATATATTTT
CDR3aa: CASSEEDGGNTIYF

d_gene: TRBD2
v_gene: TRBV5-4
j_gene: TRBJ2-1
abundance: .
CDR3nt: TGTGCCAGCAGCTCCTTTTGGACTAGCGGGAGTAGCAATGAGCAGTTCTTC
CDR3aa: CASSSFWTSGSSNEQFF

d_gene: TRBD2
v_gene: TRBV4-1
j_gene: TRBJ2-3
abundance: .
CDR3nt: TGCGCCAGCAGGCGGACTAGCTACAACACAGATACGCAGTATTTT
CDR3aa: CASRRTSYNTDTQYF

d_gene: .
v_gene: TRBV18
j_gene: TRBJ2-7
abundance: .
CDR3nt: TGTGCCAGCTCATCTGACTCCACCTCCTACGAGCAGTACTTC
CDR3aa: CASSSDSTSYEQYF

d_gene: .
v_gene: TRBV28
j_gene: TRBJ1-4
abundance: .
CDR3nt: TGTGCCAGCAGTTTATCCCCGACACTGAAACTGTTTTTT
CDR3aa: CASSLSPTLKLFF

d_gene: .
v_gene: TRBV2
j_gene: TRBJ1-2
abundance: .
CDR3nt: TGTGCCAGCACTACAGATGTAGACAACTATGGCTACACCTTC
CDR3aa: CASTTDVDNYGYTF

d_gene: .
v_gene: TRBV5-1
j_gene: TRBJ2-5
abundance: .
CDR3nt: TGCGCCAGCAGCCGGCAGGGGTTCTCGTCTCAAGAGACCCAGTACTTC
CDR3aa: CASSRQGFSSQETQYF

d_gene: TRBD2
v_gene: TRBV6-1
j_gene: TRBJ2-5
abundance: once
CDR3nt: TGTGCCACCAAACCGGGAGGCGGGAGAGCAGAGACCCAGTACTTC
CDR3aa: CATKPGGGRAETQYF

d_gene: TRBD1
v_gene: TRBV5-1
j_gene: TRBJ1-1
abundance: .
CDR3nt: TGCGCCAGCAGCTTACAGGGGGCGGGCACTGAAGCTTTCTTT
CDR3aa: CASSLQGAGTEAFF

d_gene: TRBD2
v_gene: TRBV6-5
j_gene: TRBJ2-7
abundance: .
CDR3nt: TGTGCCAGCGTCGGGGGGGCTTCCTACGAGCAGTACTTC
CDR3aa: CASVGGASYEQYF

d_gene: .
v_gene: TRBV6-1
j_gene: TRBJ2-1
abundance: .
CDR3nt: TGTGCCAGCAGTGAAATGGTCGGTTCCTACAATGAGCAGTTCTTC
CDR3aa: CASSEMVGSYNEQFF

d_gene: TRBD1
v_gene: TRBV4-2
j_gene: TRBJ2-1
abundance: .
CDR3nt: TGTGCCAGCAGCCCCCGGGACAGAAGATACAATGAGCAGTTCTTC
CDR3aa: CASSPRDRRYNEQFF